These 9 T cell receptor beta chains share one sample of origin, sequenced in a study of blood T cell repertoires in COVID-19. TCRdb's table, derived via immunoSEQ multiplex PCR, lists solely in-frame clones and lacks some. The table shows 150,000 to 200,000 clones, with around four fifths occurring only once. Specimen: peripheral blood. These receptors all stem from a woman in her 70s with COVID-19, enrolled during active disease.

V gene TRBV29-1 combines with J gene TRBJ1-4; D not resolved. From germline, CDR1 is SQVTM and CDR2 ANQGSEA. Between the trimmed V and J ends, which lost 6 bases and 5 bases, there was a span of 4 bases. This CDR3 has 10 residues. CDR3 DNA: TGCAGCGTCCGGAATGAAAAACTGTTTTTT. Translating gives CSVRNEKLFF.

J is TRBJ1-1 and V is TRBV19, with a tentative D call TRBD1 (5 bases). The CDR3 has 14 amino acids. V was cut by 8 bases and J by 1 base, with 14 bases left in between. The germline gives CDR1 LNHDA, CDR2 SQIVND (reference sequence). CDR3 coding DNA: TGTGCCAGTTTCGGGGGGATTGGGAACACTGAAGCTTTCTTT. Amino acid sequence: CASFGGIGNTEAFF.

This chain joins TRBV2 and TRBJ1-2, with D maybe TRBD1 (5 bases). From germline, CDR1 is SNHLY and CDR2 FYNNEI. The CDR3 sequence is 13 residues long. Trimming cost V 4 bases and J 2 bases, with 8 bases left between them. CDR3 loop: CASSVDTNYGYTF. CDR3 coding DNA: TGTGCCAGCAGTGTGGACACAAACTATGGCTACACCTTC.

Concerning this clone itself: Its ends do not fully match the called genes, so a read error is possible. This chain connects TRBV7-7 to TRBJ2-2, with 10 positions matching TRBD2. The CDR3 loop spans 15 amino acids. Germline-derived CDR1 and CDR2 are SSHAT and FNYEAQ (reference sequence). The CDR3 DNA reads as TGTGCTAGCAGCGAAATAGCGGGAGGCACCGGGGAGCTGTTTTTT. Residues: CASSEIAGGTGELFF.

This clone was found once. J is TRBJ1-1 and V is TRBV19; TRBD1 matches 9 bases. After removal of 5 bases from V and 7 bases from J, the junction contained 5 bases not matched to a gene. The germline CDR1 and CDR2 sequences are LNHDA and SQIVND (reference sequence). This CDR3 comprises 13 residues. The CDR3 spells CASSLPGQGEAFF. CDR3 coding DNA: TGTGCCAGTAGTTTACCGGGACAGGGTGAAGCTTTCTTT.

The rearrangement joins TRBV2 to TRBJ2-7, with D perhaps TRBD2 (5 bases). CDR1 is SNHLY, CDR2 FYNNEI, per germline. V dropped 4 bases and J dropped 9 bases, with 13 bases sitting between them. This CDR3 has 12 amino acids. The CDR3 here is CASSGASIVQYV. The CDR3 nucleotides read TGTGCCAGCAGTGGGGCTAGCATTGTGCAGTACGTC.

V and J are TRBV10-3 and TRBJ1-3; D ambiguous. The CDR3 consists of 14 residues. The germline V gene encodes CDR1 ENHRY and CDR2 SYGVKD. The ends were cut back, 11 bases at V and 0 bases at J, with 14 bases in the middle. This CDR3 reads CALQIPGSGNTIYF. The CDR3 coding sequence is TGTGCCCTGCAAATTCCGGGCTCTGGAAACACCATATATTTT.

This chain connects TRBV10-3 to TRBJ2-3; 9 bases agree with TRBD2. Per the germline V gene, CDR1 is ENHRY and CDR2 is SYGVKD. The CDR3 covers 15 residues. With V trimmed by 0 bases and J by 4 bases, 2 bases remained unmatched. The CDR3 sequence is CAISESGTSPDTQYF. CDR3 nucleotide sequence: TGTGCCATCAGTGAGTCTGGGACTAGCCCAGATACGCAGTATTTT.

The chain is built from TRBV19 and TRBJ2-1; D is possibly TRBD2 (5 bases). Trimming removed 6 bases from V and 6 bases from J, with 18 bases in between. The CDR3 sequence is 15 residues long. Per the germline V gene, CDR1 is LNHDA and CDR2 is SQIVND (reference sequence). CDR3 sequence reads: CASSMERVLPNEQFF. The CDR3 DNA follows: TGTGCCAGTAGCATGGAGAGGGTTCTTCCCAATGAGCAGTTCTTC.